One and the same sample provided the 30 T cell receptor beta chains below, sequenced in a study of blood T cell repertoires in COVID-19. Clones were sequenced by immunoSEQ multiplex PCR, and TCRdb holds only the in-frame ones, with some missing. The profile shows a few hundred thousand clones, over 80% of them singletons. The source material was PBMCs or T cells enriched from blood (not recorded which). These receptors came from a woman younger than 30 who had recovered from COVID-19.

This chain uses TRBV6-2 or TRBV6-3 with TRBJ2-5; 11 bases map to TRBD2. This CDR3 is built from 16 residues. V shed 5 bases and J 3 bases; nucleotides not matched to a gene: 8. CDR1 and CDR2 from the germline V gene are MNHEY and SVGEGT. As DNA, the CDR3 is TGTGCCAGCAGTCGTAGACTAGCGGGACCGAAAGAGACCCAGTACTTC. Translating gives CASSRRLAGPKETQYF.

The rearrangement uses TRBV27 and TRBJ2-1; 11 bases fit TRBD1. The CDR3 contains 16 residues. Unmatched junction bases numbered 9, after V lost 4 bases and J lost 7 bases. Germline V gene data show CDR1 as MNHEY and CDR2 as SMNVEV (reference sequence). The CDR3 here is CASSYRDRGGLNEQFF. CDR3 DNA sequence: TGTGCCAGCAGTTACCGGGACAGGGGGGGTTTGAATGAGCAGTTCTTC.

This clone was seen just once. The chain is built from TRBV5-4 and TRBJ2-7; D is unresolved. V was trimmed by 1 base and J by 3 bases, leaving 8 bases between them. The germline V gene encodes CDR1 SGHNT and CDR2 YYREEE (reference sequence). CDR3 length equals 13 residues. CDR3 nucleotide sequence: TGTGCCAGCAGCTTGCAGGATAACTACGAGCAGTACTTC. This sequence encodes CASSLQDNYEQYF. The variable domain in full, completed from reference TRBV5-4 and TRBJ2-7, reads ETGVTQSPTHLIKTRGQQVTLRCSSQSGHNTVSWYQQALGQGPQFIFQYYREEENGRGNFPPRFSGLQFPNYSSELNVNALELDDSALYLCASSLQDNYEQYFGPGTRLTVT.

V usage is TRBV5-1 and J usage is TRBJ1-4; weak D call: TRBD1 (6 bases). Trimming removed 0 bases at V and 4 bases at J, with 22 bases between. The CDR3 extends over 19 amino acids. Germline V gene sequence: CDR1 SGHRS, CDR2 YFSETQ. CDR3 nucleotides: TGCGCCAGCAGCTTGGCCCCTCAAGCGGCGGGGGCCAATAATGAAAAACTGTTTTTT. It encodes CASSLAPQAAGANNEKLFF.

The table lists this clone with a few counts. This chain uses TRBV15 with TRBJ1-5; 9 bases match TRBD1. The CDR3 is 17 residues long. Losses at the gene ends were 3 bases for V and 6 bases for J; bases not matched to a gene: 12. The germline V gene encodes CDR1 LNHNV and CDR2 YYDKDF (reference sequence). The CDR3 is CATSSPQGARGSQPQHF. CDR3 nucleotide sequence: TGTGCCACCAGCAGCCCACAGGGGGCGCGAGGTAGTCAGCCCCAGCATTTT. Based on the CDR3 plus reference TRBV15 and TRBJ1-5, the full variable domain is DAMVIQNPRYQVTQFGKPVTLSCSQTLNHNVMYWYQQKSSQAPKLLFHYYDKDFNNEADTPDNFQSRRPNTSFCFLDIRSPGLGDTAMYLCATSSPQGARGSQPQHFGDGTRLSIL.

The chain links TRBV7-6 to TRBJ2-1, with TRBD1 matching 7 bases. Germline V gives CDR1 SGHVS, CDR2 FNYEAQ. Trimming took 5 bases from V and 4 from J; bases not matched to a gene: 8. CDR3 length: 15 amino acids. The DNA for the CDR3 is TGTGCCAGCAGCGCGACTCCACAGGGGTACAATGAGCAGTTCTTC. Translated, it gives CASSATPQGYNEQFF.

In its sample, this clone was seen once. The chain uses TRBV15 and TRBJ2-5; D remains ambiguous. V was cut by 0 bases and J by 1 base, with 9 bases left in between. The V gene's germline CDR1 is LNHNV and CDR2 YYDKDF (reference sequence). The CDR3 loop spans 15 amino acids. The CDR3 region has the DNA TGTGCCACCAGCAGAGAGGGCAGCCTCCAAGAGACCCAGTACTTC. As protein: CATSREGSLQETQYF.

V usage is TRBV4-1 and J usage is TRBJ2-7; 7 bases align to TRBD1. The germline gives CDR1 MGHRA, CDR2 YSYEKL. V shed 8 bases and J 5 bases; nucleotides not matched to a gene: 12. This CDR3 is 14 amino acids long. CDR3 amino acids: CASADTQGIHEQYF. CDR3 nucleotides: TGCGCCAGCGCCGACACACAGGGGATCCACGAGCAGTACTTC.

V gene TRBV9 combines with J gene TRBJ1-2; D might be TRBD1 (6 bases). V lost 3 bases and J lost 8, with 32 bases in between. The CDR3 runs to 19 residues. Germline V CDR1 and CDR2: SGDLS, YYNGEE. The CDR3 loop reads CASSAQIPGQQVIRNGYTF. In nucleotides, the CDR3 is TGTGCCAGCAGCGCCCAAATCCCTGGACAGCAAGTTATACGCAACGGCTACACCTTC.

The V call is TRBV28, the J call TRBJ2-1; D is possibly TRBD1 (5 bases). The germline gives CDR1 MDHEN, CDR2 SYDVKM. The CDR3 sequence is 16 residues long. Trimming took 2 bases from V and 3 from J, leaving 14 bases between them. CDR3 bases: TGTGCCAGCAGTTTAGATACAGGAACCAACTACAATGAGCAGTTCTTC. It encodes CASSLDTGTNYNEQFF.

CDR3 sequence (DNA): TGTGCCAGTAATACTATCCGAGACAGGGGGCTACAAGGGGCTGAAGCTTTCTTT. Encoded protein: CASNTIRDRGLQGAEAFF. The V and J genes are TRBV19 and TRBJ1-1; 10 bases map to TRBD1. Germline loops: CDR1 LNHDA, CDR2 SQIVND (reference sequence). Losses at the gene ends were 7 bases for V and 6 bases for J; bases not matched to a gene: 20. CDR3 length: 18 amino acids.

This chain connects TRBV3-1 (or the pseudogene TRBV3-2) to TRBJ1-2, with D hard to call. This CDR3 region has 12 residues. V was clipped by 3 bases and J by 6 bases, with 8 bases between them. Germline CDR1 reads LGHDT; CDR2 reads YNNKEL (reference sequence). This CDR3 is CASSHLIDGYTF. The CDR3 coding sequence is TGTGCCAGCAGCCATCTAATAGATGGCTACACCTTC.

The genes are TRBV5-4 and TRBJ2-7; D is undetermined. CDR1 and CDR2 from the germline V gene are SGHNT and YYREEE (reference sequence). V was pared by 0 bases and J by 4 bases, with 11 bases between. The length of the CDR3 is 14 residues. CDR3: CASSLVKGEYEQYF. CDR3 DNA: TGTGCCAGCAGCTTGGTGAAAGGAGAGTACGAGCAGTACTTC.

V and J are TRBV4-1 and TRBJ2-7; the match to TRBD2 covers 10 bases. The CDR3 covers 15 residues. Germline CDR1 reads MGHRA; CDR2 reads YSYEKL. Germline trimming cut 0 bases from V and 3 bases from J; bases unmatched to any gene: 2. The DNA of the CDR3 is TGCGCCAGCAGCCAAGATCAGCGGGGGGGCTACGAGCAGTACTTC. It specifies CASSQDQRGGYEQYF.

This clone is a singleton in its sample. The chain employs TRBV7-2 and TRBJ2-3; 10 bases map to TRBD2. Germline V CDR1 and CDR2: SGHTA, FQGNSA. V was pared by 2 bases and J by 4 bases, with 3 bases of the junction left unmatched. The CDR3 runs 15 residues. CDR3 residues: CASSLQREGADTQYF. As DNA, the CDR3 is TGTGCCAGCAGCTTACAGCGGGAGGGTGCAGATACGCAGTATTTT. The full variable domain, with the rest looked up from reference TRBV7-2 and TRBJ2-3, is GAGVSQSPSNKVTEKGKDVELRCDPISGHTALYWYRQSLGQGLEFLIYFQGNSAPDKSGLPSDRFSAERTGGSVSTLTIQRTQQEDSAVYLCASSLQREGADTQYFGPGTRLTVL.

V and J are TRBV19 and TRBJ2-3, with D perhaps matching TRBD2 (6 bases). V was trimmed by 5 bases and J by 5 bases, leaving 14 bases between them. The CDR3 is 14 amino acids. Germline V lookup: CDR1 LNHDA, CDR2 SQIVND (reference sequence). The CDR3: CASSPGGIRDTQYF. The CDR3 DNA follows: TGTGCCAGTAGTCCTGGGGGGATCCGAGATACGCAGTATTTT. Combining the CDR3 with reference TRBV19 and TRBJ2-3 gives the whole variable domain DGGITQSPKYLFRKEGQNVTLSCEQNLNHDAMYWYRQDPGQGLRLIYYSQIVNDFQKGDIAEGYSVSREKKESFPLTVTSAQKNPTAFYLCASSPGGIRDTQYFGPGTRLTVL.

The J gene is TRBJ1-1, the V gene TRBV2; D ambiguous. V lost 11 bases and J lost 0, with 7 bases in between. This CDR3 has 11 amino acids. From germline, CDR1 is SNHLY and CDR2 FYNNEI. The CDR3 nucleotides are TGTGCCGGGCAGTTGAACACTGAAGCTTTCTTT. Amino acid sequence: CAGQLNTEAFF.

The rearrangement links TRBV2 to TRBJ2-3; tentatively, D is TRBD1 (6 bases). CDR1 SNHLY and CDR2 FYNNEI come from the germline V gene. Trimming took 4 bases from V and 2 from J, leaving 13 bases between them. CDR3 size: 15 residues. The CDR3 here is CASSAIGQPTDTQYF. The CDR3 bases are TGTGCCAGCAGTGCAATCGGACAGCCCACAGATACGCAGTATTTT. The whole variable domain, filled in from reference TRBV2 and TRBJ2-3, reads EPEVTQTPSHQVTQMGQEVILRCVPISNHLYFYWYRQILGQKVEFLVSFYNNEISEKSEIFDDQFSVERPDGSNFTLKIRSTKLEDSAMYFCASSAIGQPTDTQYFGPGTRLTVL.

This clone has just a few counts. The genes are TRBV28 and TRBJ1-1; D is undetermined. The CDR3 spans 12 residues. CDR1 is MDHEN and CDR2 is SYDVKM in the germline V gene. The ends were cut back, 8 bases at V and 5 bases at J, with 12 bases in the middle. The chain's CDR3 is CASLGVGTEAFF. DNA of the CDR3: TGTGCCAGCTTAGGAGTGGGTACTGAAGCTTTCTTT.

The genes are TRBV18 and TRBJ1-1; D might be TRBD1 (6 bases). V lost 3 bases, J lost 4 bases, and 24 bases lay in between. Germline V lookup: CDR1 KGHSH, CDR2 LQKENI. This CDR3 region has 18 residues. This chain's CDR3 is CASSPLPRVGARITEAFF. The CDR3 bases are TGTGCCAGCTCACCCCTCCCCCGGGTGGGGGCGCGGATCACTGAAGCTTTCTTT.

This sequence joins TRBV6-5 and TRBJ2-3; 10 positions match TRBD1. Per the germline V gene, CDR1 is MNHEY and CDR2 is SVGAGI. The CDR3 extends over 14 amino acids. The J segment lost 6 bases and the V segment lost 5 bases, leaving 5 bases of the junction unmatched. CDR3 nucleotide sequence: TGTGCCAGCAGTAAGCGACAGGGGGCTGATACGCAGTATTTT. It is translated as CASSKRQGADTQYF.

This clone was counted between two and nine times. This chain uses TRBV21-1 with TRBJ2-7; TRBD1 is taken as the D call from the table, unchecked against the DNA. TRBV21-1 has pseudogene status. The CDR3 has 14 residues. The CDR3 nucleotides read TGTGCCAGCACCTCAGGGGAACGGACCTACGAGCAGTACTTC. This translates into CASTSGERTYEQYF.

CDR3 nucleotides: TGTGCCAGCAGCTTAGTGACGGGTTCGGCTAGCGGGGGAACAGATACGCAGTATTTT. Its protein product is CASSLVTGSASGGTDTQYF. V usage is TRBV7-9 and J usage is TRBJ2-3; TRBD2 matches 10 bases. Germline CDR1 and CDR2: SEHNR and FQNEAQ (reference sequence). The CDR3 has 19 residues. V lost 1 base and J lost 3; bases outside the gene matches: 13.

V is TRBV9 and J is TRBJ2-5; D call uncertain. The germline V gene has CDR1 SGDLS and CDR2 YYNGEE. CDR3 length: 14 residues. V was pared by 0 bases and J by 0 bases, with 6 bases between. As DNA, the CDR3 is TGTGCCAGCAGCGTAGGAGGTTACCAAGAGACCCAGTACTTC. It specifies CASSVGGYQETQYF. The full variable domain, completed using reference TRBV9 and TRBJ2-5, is DSGVTQTPKHLITATGQRVTLRCSPRSGDLSVYWYQQSLDQGLQFLIQYYNGEERAKGNILERFSAQQFPDLHSELNLSSLELGDSALYFCASSVGGYQETQYFGPGTRLLVL.

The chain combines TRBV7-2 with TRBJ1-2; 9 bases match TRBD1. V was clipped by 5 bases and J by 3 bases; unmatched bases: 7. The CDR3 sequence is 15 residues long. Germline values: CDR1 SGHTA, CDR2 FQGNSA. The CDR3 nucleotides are TGTGCCAGCAGCCCTCGGACAGGGGAACACTATGGCTACACCTTC. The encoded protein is CASSPRTGEHYGYTF.

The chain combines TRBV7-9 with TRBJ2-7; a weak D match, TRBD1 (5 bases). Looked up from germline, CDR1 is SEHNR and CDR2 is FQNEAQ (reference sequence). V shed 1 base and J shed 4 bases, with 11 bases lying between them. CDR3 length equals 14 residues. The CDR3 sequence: CASSLDGRAYEQYF. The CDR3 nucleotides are TGTGCCAGCAGCTTAGATGGCAGGGCATACGAGCAGTACTTC.

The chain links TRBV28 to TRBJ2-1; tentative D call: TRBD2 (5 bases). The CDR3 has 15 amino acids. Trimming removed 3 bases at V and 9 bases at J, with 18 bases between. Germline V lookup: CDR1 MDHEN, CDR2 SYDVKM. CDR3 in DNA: TGTGCCAGCAGTTTTGATGCGGGCCACTTCGGTGAGCAGTTCTTC. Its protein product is CASSFDAGHFGEQFF.

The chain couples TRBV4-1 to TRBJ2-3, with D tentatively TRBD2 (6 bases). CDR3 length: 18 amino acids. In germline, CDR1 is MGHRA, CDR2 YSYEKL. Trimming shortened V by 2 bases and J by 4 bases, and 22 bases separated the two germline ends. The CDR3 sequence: CASSQLPGSVGGADTQYF. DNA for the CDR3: TGCGCCAGCAGCCAATTGCCCGGGAGTGTAGGTGGGGCAGATACGCAGTATTTT.

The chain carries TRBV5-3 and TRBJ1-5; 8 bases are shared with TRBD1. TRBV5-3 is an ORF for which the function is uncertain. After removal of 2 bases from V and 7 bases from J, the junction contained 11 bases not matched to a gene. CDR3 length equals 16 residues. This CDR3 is CARSFSKDRVQQPQHF. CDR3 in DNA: TGTGCCAGAAGCTTCTCCAAGGACAGGGTCCAGCAGCCCCAGCATTTT.

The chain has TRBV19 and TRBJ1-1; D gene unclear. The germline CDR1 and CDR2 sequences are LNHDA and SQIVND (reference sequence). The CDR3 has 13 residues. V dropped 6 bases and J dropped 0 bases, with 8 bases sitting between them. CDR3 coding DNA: TGTGCCAGTAGCTGGCTTATGAACACTGAAGCTTTCTTT. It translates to CASSWLMNTEAFF.